This TCR beta chain was captured by sequencing in a study of blood T cell repertoires in COVID-19. Study as a whole: Samples representing acute and convalescent COVID-19 were sourced from the United States, Italy and Spain. In each case, the material was cDNA or gDNA derived from T cells, B-cell-depleted T cells, or PBMCs.

The CDR3 contains 13 residues. Germline CDR1 reads SGHTA; CDR2 reads FQGNSA. Trimming stripped 5 bases from V and 5 bases from J, with 9 bases between. Source study methods: Estimates of nucleated cell counts were drawn from the amplification of reference gene primers. Profiled with immunoSEQ multiplex PCR; TCRdb holds only in-frame clones, not every one. The DNA gave D and trimming, while V, J and clone size come from that table. The sample has over 150,000 clones, around 86% seen once; the top ten hold approximately 2.5%. This receptor was taken from a man aged 40-55 years with active or convalescent COVID-19. The chain uses TRBV7-2 and TRBJ1-4; D uncertain. Sequences were obtained from peripheral blood. The CDR3 DNA reads TGTGCCAGCAGCCTACTCATGAATGAAAAACTGTTTTTT. This gives the protein CASSLLMNEKLFF.